This T cell receptor (beta chain) was identified in a study of brain T cells in children with intractable seizures. Repertoires were generated with immunoSEQ multiplex PCR, while TCRdb's copy carries only in-frame clones and drops some. The repertoire holds about 340,000 clones, with roughly 92% as singletons. Time point given: blood from clinic visit 5 months post-surgery; TSC patient then seizure free. Pre-surgery treatment included at least one anti-epileptic drug. Regarding this clone: Its antigen is still unknown.

Overall study results and limits: Pre- and post-surgery blood differed in depth, so pre-surgery absences may be undersampling.

Germline trimming cut 5 bases from V and 4 bases from J; bases unmatched to any gene: 3. This CDR3 region has 14 residues. Germline V gene data show CDR1 as MDHEN and CDR2 as SYDVKM. This receptor was obtained from a boy in the first two years of life with tuberous sclerosis and intractable seizures. The chain recombines TRBV28 with TRBJ1-1, with 11 bases matching TRBD1. The source was peripheral blood, collected approximately 5 months after surgery. The CDR3 loop is CASSPGTGGTEAFF. CDR3 coding DNA: TGTGCCAGCAGTCCCGGGACAGGGGGCACTGAAGCTTTCTTT.